A selection of T cell receptor beta chains follows, all from one sample in a study of human T cells and chemical hapten exposure. A single record per CDR3 protein comes from TCRdb applying MiXCR to the RACE reads. The table includes roughly 60,000 distinct CDR3 sequences, 6.5% to 8.5% detected once. Source: whole blood, taken in connection with sensitization to the hapten diphenylcyclopropenone (DPC). Receptors originate from a woman under 40 with alopecia areata. Some clones in this sample may be carry-over from other donors' samples. CDR3s include the opening cysteine and the closing phenylalanine or tryptophan. D genes are given only for firm matches. Clone size is stated in some rows and not others, as once, few, many or a class when expanded.

-	16	TRBV4-2	many	TRBJ1-2	TGTGCCAGCAGCCAAGTAGTTGGGGCGGGCAACTATGGCTACACCTTC	CASSQVVGAGNYGYTF
-	16	TRBV9	many	TRBJ1-1	TGTGCCAGCAGCGTAGCTACGCAGGGGTTGAACGCTGAAGCTTTCTTT	CASSVATQGLNAEAFF
-	13	TRBV5-1	many	TRBJ1-1	TGCGCCAGCAGCTTGGAGAGGGCCACTGAAGCTTTCTTT	CASSLERATEAFF
-	15	TRBV5-1	-	TRBJ1-2	TGCGCCAGCAGCTTGCTCTTGACAGGCCCCTTTGGCTACACCTTC	CASSLLLTGPFGYTF
TRBD1	19	TRBV14	many	TRBJ1-4	TGTGCCAGCAGCCAAAGCCCACCCGGGACAGGGTCCGGAGGTGAAAAACTGTTTTTT	CASSQSPPGTGSGGEKLFF
TRBD1	14	TRBV13	many	TRBJ2-3	TGTGCCAGCAGAATACAGGGGGGTCCAGATACGCAGTATTTT	CASRIQGGPDTQYF
-	13	TRBV3-1	many	TRBJ1-5	TGTGCCAGCAGCCAAGATGGGAATCAGCCCCAGCATTTT	CASSQDGNQPQHF
-	13	TRBV6-6	-	TRBJ2-7	TGTGCCAGCACCCCAGGGGGAGGGTACGAGCAGTACTTC	CASTPGGGYEQYF
-	13	TRBV20-1	many	TRBJ2-5	TGCAGTGCTAGTTCTCCGAACGGAGAGACCCAGTACTTC	CSASSPNGETQYF
TRBD2	18	TRBV14	many	TRBJ2-1	TGTGCCAGCAGCCAAGACGTGATAGCGGGGGTTTTCTACAATGAGCAGTTCTTC	CASSQDVIAGVFYNEQFF
-	11	TRBV6-6	many	TRBJ1-1	TGTGCCAGCAATCTAGGCGCGCCCGCTTTCTTT	CASNLGAPAFF
TRBD1	14	TRBV20-1	many	TRBJ2-1	TGCAGTGCCCGTACCGGGACAGGGATCAATGAGCAGTTCTTC	CSARTGTGINEQFF
-	15	TRBV28	many	TRBJ1-6	TGTGCCAGCAGTTTACAGGGAGGATATAATTCACCCCTCCACTTT	CASSLQGGYNSPLHF
-	13	TRBV30	few	TRBJ1-5	TGTGCCTGGAGTAGAGACAGCGGACAGCCCCAGCATTTT	CAWSRDSGQPQHF
TRBD1	17	TRBV6-5	few	TRBJ1-2	TGTGCCAGCAGTTACTCCCCCGGGACAGGGGAAATCTATGGCTACACCTTC	CASSYSPGTGEIYGYTF
TRBD1	13	TRBV7-9	many	TRBJ1-2	TGTGCCAGCAGCTTACAAACAGGGGTTGGCTACACCTTC	CASSLQTGVGYTF
-	12	TRBV29-1	many	TRBJ1-1	TGCAGCGTTGGGGGCAGGAACACTGAAGCTTTCTTT	CSVGGRNTEAFF
TRBD2	14	TRBV11-2	many	TRBJ2-1	TGTGCCAGTACCACAAGCGGGGGCAGAAATGAGCAGTTCTTC	CASTTSGGRNEQFF
TRBD1	14	TRBV5-1	many	TRBJ2-4	TGCGCCAGCAGCTTTGACAGGGACAGGAACATTCAGTACTTC	CASSFDRDRNIQYF
TRBD1	13	TRBV6-5	-	TRBJ1-2	TGTGCCAGCAGTTCACAGGGGCACTATGGCTACACCTTC	CASSSQGHYGYTF
TRBD1	17	TRBV20-1	many	TRBJ2-7	TGCAGTGCTAGAGATCCCGGACTCAGACAGGGGTTCTACGAGCAGTACTTC	CSARDPGLRQGFYEQYF
-	12	TRBV20-1	many	TRBJ2-3	TGCAGTGCCGAACACCCCGGGGATACGCAGTATTTT	CSAEHPGDTQYF
TRBD1	15	TRBV3-1	few	TRBJ1-6	TGTGCCAGCAGCCTACAGGGGGCCGATAATTCACCCCTCCACTTT	CASSLQGADNSPLHF
-	14	TRBV20-1	-	TRBJ1-5	TGCAGTGCCCTCCCACAGGGCAACAATCAGCCCCAGCATTTT	CSALPQGNNQPQHF
-	14	TRBV24-1	many	TRBJ1-2	TGTGCCACCAGTGACCCCGACAGAAACTATGGCTACACCTTC	CATSDPDRNYGYTF
-	13	TRBV2	many	TRBJ1-5	TGTGCCACCACCGCGGACTTAAATCAGCCCCAGCATTTT	CATTADLNQPQHF
TRBD1	15	TRBV6-5	-	TRBJ2-5	TGTGCCAGCAGTTCCGGGACAGGGGTTGGAGAGACCCAGTACTTC	CASSSGTGVGETQYF
-	13	TRBV20-1	many	TRBJ2-7	TGCAGTGCTAGAAGTTGGGTATCCTACGAGCAGTACTTC	CSARSWVSYEQYF
TRBD2	15	TRBV5-1	many	TRBJ2-2	TGCGCCAGCAGCTTGAGCGGGGCGAGCACCGGGGAGCTGTTTTTT	CASSLSGASTGELFF
TRBD1	17	TRBV28	many	TRBJ2-2	TGTGCCAGCAGTTCTACAGGACAGGGGCCTAACACCGGGGAGCTGTTTTTT	CASSSTGQGPNTGELFF
TRBD1	15	TRBV5-4	many	TRBJ1-1	TGTGCCAGCAGCTTGGAAGCAGGGGGACTCTCTGAAGCTTTCTTT	CASSLEAGGLSEAFF
TRBD1	15	TRBV5-1	many	TRBJ1-1	TGCGCCAGCAGTATGACAGGGGGCTGGAACACTGAAGCTTTCTTT	CASSMTGGWNTEAFF
-	13	TRBV30	-	TRBJ1-1	TGTGCCTGGAAAAGGACAGAGAACACTGAAGCTTTCTTT	CAWKRTENTEAFF
-	16	TRBV3-1	-	TRBJ1-2	TGTGCCAGCAGCCAAGATCAGTCGGGACAAAACTATGGCTACACCTTC	CASSQDQSGQNYGYTF
-	13	TRBV30	-	TRBJ2-5	TGTGCCTGGAGTGTAACGGGGGCCGAGACCCAGTACTTC	CAWSVTGAETQYF
-	14	TRBV10-3	-	TRBJ2-3	TGTGCCATCAGCTTGGGTCTGACAGCAGATACGCAGTATTTT	CAISLGLTADTQYF
TRBD1	14	TRBV20-1	many	TRBJ1-5	TGCAGTGCCACAGACAGGGGGCGTAATCAGCCCCAGCATTTT	CSATDRGRNQPQHF
-	14	TRBV6-1	few	TRBJ2-1	TGTGCCAGCAGTGAAGCGGGGGGCGGAAATGAGCAGTTCTTC	CASSEAGGGNEQFF
-	15	TRBV5-1	many	TRBJ1-1	TGCGCCAGCAGCTTGGTTTCCCCTTCGAACACTGAAGCTTTCTTT	CASSLVSPSNTEAFF
-	16	TRBV25-1	many	TRBJ1-2	TGTGCCAGCAGTGAGCCTGCGGGCAGGTTTGACGATGGCTACACCTTC	CASSEPAGRFDDGYTF
TRBD2	12	TRBV2	many	TRBJ2-5	TGTGCCAGCGAGCCGGGGGGACAGACCCAGTACTTC	CASEPGGQTQYF
TRBD1	15	TRBV3-1	few	TRBJ1-2	TGTGCCAGCAGCTTAACGGGACAGGATTGGTATGGCTACACCTTC	CASSLTGQDWYGYTF
-	14	TRBV9	-	TRBJ1-2	TGTGCCAGCAGCGTAGACCCCCAGGGCAGGCTCTTCACCTTC	CASSVDPQGRLFTF
-	12	TRBV20-1	-	TRBJ2-3	TGCAGTGCTGGGGGTTTCGGAGATACGCAGTATTTT	CSAGGFGDTQYF
-	11	TRBV29-1	many	TRBJ2-1	TGCAGCGTTGAACGGTACAATGAGCAGTTCTTC	CSVERYNEQFF
-	14	TRBV4-2	-	TRBJ1-2	TGTGCCAGCAGCCCGAGGGGGAACAACTATGGCTACACCTTC	CASSPRGNNYGYTF
TRBD2	17	TRBV5-1	many	TRBJ2-2	TGCGCCAGCAGCCGGACTAGCGGGGGTGCTTTAAGCGGGGAGCTGTTTTTT	CASSRTSGGALSGELFF
-	14	TRBV29-1	-	TRBJ2-3	TGCAGCGTTGAAGAGGTTTTCAGAACAGATACGCAGTATTTT	CSVEEVFRTDTQYF
-	14	TRBV29-1	many	TRBJ1-1	TGCAGCGTTGGAGTAGACAGAATGAACACTGAAGCTTTCTTT	CSVGVDRMNTEAFF
-	13	TRBV6-4	many	TRBJ2-1	TGTGCCAGCAGTGTGGACAACCACAATGAGCAGTTCTTC	CASSVDNHNEQFF
TRBD2	18	TRBV12-3/TRBV12-4	few	TRBJ2-3	TGTGCCAGCAGTCCCCACCGGCGGCGGGGGGGCCTAACAGATACGCAGTATTTT	CASSPHRRRGGLTDTQYF
-	14	TRBV29-1	many	TRBJ2-3	TGCAGCGTAGGGGACCAAACTCTCACAGATACGCAGTATTTT	CSVGDQTLTDTQYF
-	16	TRBV27	many	TRBJ1-6	TGTGCCAGCAGTTTTGTTGAGGGACCCTATAATTCACCCCTCCACTTT	CASSFVEGPYNSPLHF
-	12	TRBV29-1	many	TRBJ1-5	TGCAGCGTTGGGGCCTCGGATCAGCCCCAGCATTTT	CSVGASDQPQHF
TRBD1	15	TRBV25-1	many	TRBJ2-3	TGTGCCAGCAGTCTTTTGGGACAGGGATTATCCGCGCAGTATTTT	CASSLLGQGLSAQYF
TRBD1	15	TRBV5-1	-	TRBJ1-6	TGCGCCAGCAGCTACCCCGACAGGGACAATTCACCCCTCCACTTT	CASSYPDRDNSPLHF
-	15	TRBV9	few	TRBJ2-1	TGTGCCAGCAGTCCCAACACAGTCTCCTACAATGAGCAGTTCTTC	CASSPNTVSYNEQFF